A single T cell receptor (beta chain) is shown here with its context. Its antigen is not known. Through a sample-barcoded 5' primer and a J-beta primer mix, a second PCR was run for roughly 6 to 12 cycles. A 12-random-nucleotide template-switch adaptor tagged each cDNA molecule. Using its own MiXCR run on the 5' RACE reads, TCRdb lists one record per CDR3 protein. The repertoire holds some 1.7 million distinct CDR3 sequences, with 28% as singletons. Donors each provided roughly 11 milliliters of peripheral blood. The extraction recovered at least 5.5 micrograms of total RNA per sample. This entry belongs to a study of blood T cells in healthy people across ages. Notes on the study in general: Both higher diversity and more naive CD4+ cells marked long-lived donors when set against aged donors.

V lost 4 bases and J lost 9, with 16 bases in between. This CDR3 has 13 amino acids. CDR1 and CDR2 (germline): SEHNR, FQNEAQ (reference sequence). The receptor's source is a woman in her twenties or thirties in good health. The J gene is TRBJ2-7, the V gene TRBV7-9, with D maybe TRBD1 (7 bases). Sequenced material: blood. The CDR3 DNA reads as TGTGCCAGCAGCTCTTTAGACAGGGAGGCGCAGTACTTC. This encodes CASSSLDREAQYF.